Here is one T cell receptor (beta chain) with its context. The data stem from a study of blood T cell repertoires in COVID-19. Study overall: Some COVID-19 samples were acute and others convalescent; all came from the United States, Italy and Spain. T cells, B-cell-depleted T cells, or PBMCs provided the cDNA or gDNA that served as material.

In the authors' methods: Amplification of reference gene primers provided the estimated nucleated cell counts. The table came from immunoSEQ multiplex PCR; TCRdb's copy has only in-frame clones and leaves some out. V and J calls and clone size are as listed in that table; D and trimming were resolved from the DNA. The sample includes 270,000 or so clones, more than 65% of them seen just once. This CDR3 comprises 16 residues. Trimming removed 4 bases from V and 8 bases from J; junction bases left unmatched: 13. The germline gives CDR1 SGHNT, CDR2 YYREEE (reference sequence). The sequenced sample consisted of peripheral blood. V and J are TRBV5-4 and TRBJ2-1; TRBD2 matches at 9 bases. This sequence was found in a young woman with acute or convalescent COVID-19. The DNA of the CDR3 is TGTGCCAGCAGCACGACTATAGCGGGAGTCCTCTATGAGCAGTTCTTC. This sequence encodes CASSTTIAGVLYEQFF.